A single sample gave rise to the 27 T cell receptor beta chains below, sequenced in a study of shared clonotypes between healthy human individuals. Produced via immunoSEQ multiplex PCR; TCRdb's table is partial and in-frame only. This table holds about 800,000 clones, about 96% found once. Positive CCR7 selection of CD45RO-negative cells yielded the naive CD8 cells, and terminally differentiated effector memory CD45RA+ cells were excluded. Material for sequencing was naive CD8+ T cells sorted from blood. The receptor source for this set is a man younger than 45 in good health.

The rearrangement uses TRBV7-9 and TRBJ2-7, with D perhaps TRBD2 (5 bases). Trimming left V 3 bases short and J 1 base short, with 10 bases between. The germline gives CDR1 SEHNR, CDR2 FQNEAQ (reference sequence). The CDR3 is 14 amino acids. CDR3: CASSFPAASYEQYF. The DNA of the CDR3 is TGTGCCAGCAGCTTTCCAGCGGCATCCTACGAGCAGTACTTC.

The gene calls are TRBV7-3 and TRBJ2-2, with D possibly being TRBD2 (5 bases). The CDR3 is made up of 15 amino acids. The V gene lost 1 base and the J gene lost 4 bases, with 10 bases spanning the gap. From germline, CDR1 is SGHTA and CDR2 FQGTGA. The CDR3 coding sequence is TGTGCCAGCAGCTTAATATCAGGAGGCACCGGGGAGCTGTTTTTT. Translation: CASSLISGGTGELFF.

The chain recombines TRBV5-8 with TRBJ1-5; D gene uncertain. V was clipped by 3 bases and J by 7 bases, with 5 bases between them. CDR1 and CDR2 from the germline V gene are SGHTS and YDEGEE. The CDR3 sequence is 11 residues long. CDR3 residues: CASSSYQPQHF. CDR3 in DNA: TGTGCCAGCAGCTCTTACCAGCCCCAGCATTTT.

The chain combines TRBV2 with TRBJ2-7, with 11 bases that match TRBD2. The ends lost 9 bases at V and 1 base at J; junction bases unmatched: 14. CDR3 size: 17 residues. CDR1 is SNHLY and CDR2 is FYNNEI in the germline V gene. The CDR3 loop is CASLWATSGSRSYEQYF. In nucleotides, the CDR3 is TGTGCCAGTCTGTGGGCTACTAGCGGGAGTAGGTCCTACGAGCAGTACTTC.

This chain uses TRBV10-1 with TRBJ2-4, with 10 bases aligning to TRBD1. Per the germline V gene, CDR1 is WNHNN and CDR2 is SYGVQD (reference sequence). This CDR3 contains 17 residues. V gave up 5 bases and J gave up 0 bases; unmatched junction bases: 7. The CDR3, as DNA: TGCGCCAGCAGTTTCCGGGACAGGGGTGAAGCCAAAAACATTCAGTACTTC. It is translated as CASSFRDRGEAKNIQYF.

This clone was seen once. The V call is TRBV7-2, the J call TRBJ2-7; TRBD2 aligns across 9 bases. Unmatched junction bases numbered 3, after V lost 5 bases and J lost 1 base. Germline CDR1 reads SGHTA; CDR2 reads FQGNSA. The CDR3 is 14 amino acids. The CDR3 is CASSPGLASYEQYF. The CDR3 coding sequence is TGTGCCAGCAGCCCCGGACTAGCGTCCTACGAGCAGTACTTC.

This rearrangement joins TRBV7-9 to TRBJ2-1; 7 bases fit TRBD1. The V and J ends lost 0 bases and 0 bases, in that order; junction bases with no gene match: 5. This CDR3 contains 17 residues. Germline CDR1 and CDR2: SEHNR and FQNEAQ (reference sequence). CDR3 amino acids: CASSLAGGPSSYNEQFF. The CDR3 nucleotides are TGTGCCAGCAGCTTAGCAGGGGGCCCTAGCTCCTACAATGAGCAGTTCTTC.

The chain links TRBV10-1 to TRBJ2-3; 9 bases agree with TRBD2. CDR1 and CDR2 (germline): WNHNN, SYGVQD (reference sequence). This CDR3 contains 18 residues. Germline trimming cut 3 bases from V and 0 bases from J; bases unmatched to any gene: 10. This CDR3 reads CASSEGAGGGDSTDTQYF. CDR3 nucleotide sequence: TGCGCCAGCAGTGAAGGAGCGGGAGGAGGGGATAGCACAGATACGCAGTATTTT.

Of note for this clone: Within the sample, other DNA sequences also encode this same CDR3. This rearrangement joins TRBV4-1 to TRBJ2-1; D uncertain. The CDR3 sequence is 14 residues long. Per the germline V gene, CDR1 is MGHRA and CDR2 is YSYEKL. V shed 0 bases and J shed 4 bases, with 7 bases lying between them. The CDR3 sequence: CASSQEGRYNEQFF. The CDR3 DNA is TGCGCCAGCAGCCAAGAGGGAAGATACAATGAGCAGTTCTTC.

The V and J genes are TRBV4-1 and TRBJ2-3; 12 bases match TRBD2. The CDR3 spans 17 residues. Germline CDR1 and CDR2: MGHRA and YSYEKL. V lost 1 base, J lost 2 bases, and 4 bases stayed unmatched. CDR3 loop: CASSQGTSGTSTDTQYF. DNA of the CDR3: TGCGCCAGCAGCCAAGGGACTAGCGGGACGTCCACAGATACGCAGTATTTT.

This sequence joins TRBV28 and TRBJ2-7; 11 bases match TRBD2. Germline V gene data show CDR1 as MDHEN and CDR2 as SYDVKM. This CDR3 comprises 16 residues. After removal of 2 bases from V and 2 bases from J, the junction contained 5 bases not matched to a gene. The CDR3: CASSLGPGLAAYEQYF. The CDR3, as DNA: TGTGCCAGCAGTTTAGGACCGGGACTAGCGGCCTACGAGCAGTACTTC.

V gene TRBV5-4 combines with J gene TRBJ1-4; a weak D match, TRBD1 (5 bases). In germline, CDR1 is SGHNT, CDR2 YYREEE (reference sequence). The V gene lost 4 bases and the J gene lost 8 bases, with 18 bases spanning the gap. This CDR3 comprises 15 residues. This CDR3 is CASSPGQTRGEKLFF. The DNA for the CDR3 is TGTGCCAGCAGCCCAGGACAAACAAGGGGCGAAAAACTGTTTTTT.

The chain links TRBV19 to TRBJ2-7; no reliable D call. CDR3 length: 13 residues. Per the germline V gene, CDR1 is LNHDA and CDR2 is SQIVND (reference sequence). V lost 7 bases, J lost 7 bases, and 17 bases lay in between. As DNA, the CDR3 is TGTGCCAGTATATTGATATCGATTTGGGAGCAGTACTTC. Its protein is CASILISIWEQYF.

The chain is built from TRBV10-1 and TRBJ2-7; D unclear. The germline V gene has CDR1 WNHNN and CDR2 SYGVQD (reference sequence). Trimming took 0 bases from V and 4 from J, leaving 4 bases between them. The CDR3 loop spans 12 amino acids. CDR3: CASSESRYEQYF. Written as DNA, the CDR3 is TGCGCCAGCAGTGAGTCTCGGTACGAGCAGTACTTC.

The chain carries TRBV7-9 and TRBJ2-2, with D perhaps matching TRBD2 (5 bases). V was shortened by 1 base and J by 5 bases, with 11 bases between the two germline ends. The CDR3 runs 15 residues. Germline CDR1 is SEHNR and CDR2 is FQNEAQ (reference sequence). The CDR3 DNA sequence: TGTGCCAGCAGCTTAGAAATGGACTGGACCGGGGAGCTGTTTTTT. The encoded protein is CASSLEMDWTGELFF.

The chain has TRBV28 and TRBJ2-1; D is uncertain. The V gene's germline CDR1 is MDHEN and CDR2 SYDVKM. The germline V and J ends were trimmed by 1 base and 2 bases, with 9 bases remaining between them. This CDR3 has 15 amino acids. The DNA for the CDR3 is TGTGCCAGCAGTTTATTCGCGGAGACCTACAATGAGCAGTTCTTC. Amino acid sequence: CASSLFAETYNEQFF.

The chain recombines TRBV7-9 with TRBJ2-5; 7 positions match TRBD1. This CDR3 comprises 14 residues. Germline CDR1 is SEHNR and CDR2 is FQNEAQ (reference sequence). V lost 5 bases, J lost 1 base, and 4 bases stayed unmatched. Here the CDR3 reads CASSPWDSQETQYF. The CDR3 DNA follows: TGTGCCAGCAGCCCCTGGGACAGCCAAGAGACCCAGTACTTC.

This chain's CDR3 is CASSLGFGVSTEAFF. DNA of the CDR3: TGTGCCAGCAGCTTGGGCTTCGGGGTCTCCACTGAAGCTTTCTTT. This chain joins TRBV11-3 and TRBJ1-1; D unresolved. V was shortened by 3 bases and J by 4 bases, with 15 bases between the two germline ends. The length of the CDR3 is 15 residues. Germline V gene lookup returns CDR1 SGHNT and CDR2 YENEEA.

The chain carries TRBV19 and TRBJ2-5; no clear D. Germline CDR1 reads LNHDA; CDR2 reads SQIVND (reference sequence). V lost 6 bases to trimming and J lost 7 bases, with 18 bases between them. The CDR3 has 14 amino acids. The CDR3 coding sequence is TGTGCCAGTAGGGGAAGGCCCCGGTCGTGGACCCAGTACTTC. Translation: CASRGRPRSWTQYF.

CDR3 coding DNA: TGTGCCAGCACGCCGGGGTTTAGCACAGATACGCAGTATTTT. Encoded protein: CASTPGFSTDTQYF. The chain couples TRBV28 to TRBJ2-3; perhaps TRBD2 as D (5 bases). V lost 7 bases and J lost 0, with 11 bases in between. The CDR3 has 14 residues. Per germline, CDR1 MDHEN and CDR2 SYDVKM. Looking up the rest from reference TRBV28 and TRBJ2-3 gives the full variable domain: DVKVTQSSRYLVKRTGEKVFLECVQDMDHENMFWYRQDPGLGLRLIYFSYDVKMKEKGDIPEGYSVSREKKERFSLILESASTNQTSMYLCASTPGFSTDTQYFGPGTRLTVL.

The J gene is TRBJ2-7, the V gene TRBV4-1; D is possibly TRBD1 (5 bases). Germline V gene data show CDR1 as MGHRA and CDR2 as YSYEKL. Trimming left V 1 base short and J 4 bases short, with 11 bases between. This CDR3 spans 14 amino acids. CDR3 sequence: CASSQAETDYEQYF. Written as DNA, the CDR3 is TGCGCCAGCAGCCAAGCCGAGACAGATTACGAGCAGTACTTC.

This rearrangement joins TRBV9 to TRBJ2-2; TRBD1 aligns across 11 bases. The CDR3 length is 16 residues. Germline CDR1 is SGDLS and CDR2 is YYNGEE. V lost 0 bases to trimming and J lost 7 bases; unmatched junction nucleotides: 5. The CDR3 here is CASSVVGQGAGGELFF. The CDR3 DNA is TGTGCCAGCAGCGTAGTAGGACAGGGGGCGGGCGGGGAGCTGTTTTTT.

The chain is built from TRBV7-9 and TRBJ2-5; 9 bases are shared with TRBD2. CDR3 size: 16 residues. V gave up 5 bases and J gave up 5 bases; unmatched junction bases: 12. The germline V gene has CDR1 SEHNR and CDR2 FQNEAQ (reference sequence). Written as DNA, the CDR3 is TGTGCCAGCAGCGAGCTGACTAGCGGCTCTGAGGAGACCCAGTACTTC. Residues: CASSELTSGSEETQYF.

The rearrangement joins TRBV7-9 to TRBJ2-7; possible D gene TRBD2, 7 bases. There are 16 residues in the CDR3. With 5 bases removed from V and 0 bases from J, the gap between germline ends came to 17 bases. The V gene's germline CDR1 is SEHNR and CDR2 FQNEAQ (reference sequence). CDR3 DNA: TGTGCCAGCAGCCCTCGAAGCGGGACAAGCTCCTACGAGCAGTACTTC. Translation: CASSPRSGTSSYEQYF.

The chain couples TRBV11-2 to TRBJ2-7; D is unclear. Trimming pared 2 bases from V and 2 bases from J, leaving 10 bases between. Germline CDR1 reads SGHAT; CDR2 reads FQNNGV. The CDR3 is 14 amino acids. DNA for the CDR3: TGTGCCAGCAGCTTAAGGTCAGTGGCCTACGAGCAGTACTTC. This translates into CASSLRSVAYEQYF.

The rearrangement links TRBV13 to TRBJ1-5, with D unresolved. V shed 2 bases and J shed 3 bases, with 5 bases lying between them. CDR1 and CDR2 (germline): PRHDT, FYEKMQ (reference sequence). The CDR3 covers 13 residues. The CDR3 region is CASSLTPNQPQHF. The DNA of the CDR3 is TGTGCCAGCAGCTTAACCCCCAATCAGCCCCAGCATTTT.

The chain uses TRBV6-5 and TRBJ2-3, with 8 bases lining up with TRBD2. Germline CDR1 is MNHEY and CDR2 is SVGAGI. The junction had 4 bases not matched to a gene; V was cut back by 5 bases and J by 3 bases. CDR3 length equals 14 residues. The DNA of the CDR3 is TGTGCCAGCAGTCCTAGCGGGCTAACAGATACGCAGTATTTT. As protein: CASSPSGLTDTQYF.